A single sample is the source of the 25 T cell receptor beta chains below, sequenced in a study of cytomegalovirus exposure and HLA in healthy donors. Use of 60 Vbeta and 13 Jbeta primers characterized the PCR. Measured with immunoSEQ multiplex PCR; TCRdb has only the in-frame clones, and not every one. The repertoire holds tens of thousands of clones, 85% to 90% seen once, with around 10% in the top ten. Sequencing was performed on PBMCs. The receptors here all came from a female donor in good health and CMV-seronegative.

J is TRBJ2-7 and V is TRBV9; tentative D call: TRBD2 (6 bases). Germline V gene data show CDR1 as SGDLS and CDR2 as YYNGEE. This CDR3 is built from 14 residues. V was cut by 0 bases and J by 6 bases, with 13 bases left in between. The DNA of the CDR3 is TGTGCCAGCAGCGTAGTCGGGTCGGAGGGCGAGCAGTACTTC. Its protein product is CASSVVGSEGEQYF.

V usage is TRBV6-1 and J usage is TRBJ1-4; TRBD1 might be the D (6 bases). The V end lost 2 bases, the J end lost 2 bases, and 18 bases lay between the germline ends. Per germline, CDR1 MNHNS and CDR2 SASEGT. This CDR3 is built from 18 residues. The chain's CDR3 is CASSEMRQGRMTNEKLFF. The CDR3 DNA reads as TGTGCCAGCAGTGAAATGAGGCAGGGGCGTATGACTAATGAAAAACTGTTTTTT.

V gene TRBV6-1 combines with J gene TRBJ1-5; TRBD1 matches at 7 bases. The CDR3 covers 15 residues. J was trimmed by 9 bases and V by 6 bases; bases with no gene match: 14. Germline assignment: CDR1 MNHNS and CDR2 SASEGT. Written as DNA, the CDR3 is TGTGCCAGCAGCACGGACAGGTCGACAGGAGGGCCCCAGCATTTT. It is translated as CASSTDRSTGGPQHF.

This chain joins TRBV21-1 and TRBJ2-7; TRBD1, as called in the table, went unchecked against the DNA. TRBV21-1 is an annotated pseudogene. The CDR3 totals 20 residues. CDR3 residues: CASSLRRGTGGDFCSYEQYF. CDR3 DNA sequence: TGTGCCAGCAGCTTACGGAGGGGGACAGGGGGCGACTTTTGCTCCTACGAGCAGTACTTC.

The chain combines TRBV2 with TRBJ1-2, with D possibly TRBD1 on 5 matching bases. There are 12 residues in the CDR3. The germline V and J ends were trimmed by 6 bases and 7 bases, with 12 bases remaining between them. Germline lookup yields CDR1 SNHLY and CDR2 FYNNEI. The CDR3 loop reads CASSRDSSGYTF. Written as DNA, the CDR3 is TGTGCCAGCAGCAGAGACAGCTCTGGCTACACCTTC.

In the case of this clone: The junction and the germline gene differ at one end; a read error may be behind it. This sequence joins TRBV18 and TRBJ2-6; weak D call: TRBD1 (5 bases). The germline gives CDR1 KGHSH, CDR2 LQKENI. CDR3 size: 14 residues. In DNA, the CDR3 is TGTGCCAGCTCACCTTGGGATGGGGCCAACGGCCTGACTTTC. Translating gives CASSPWDGANGLTF.

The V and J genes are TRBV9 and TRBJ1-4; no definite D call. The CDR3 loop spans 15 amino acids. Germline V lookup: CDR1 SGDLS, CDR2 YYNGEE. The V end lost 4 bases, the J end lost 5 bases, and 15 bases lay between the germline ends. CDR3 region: CASSSSVAANEKLFF. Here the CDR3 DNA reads TGTGCCAGCAGCTCTAGCGTGGCAGCGAATGAAAAACTGTTTTTT.

As DNA, the CDR3 is TGTGCCAGCAGCCCTGGACAGGGCGAGCAGCCCCAGCATTTT. Translating it yields CASSPGQGEQPQHF. The chain recombines TRBV7-9 with TRBJ1-5, with 8 bases identical to TRBD1. Germline lookup yields CDR1 SEHNR and CDR2 FQNEAQ (reference sequence). The CDR3 covers 14 residues. J lost 7 bases, V lost 5 bases, and 7 bases had no gene match. The entire variable domain, with the rest obtained from reference TRBV7-9 and TRBJ1-5, is as follows: DTGVSQNPRHKITKRGQNVTFRCDPISEHNRLYWYRQTLGQGPEFLTYFQNEAQLEKSRLLSDRFSAERPKGSFSTLEIQRTEQGDSAMYLCASSPGQGEQPQHFGDGTRLSIL.

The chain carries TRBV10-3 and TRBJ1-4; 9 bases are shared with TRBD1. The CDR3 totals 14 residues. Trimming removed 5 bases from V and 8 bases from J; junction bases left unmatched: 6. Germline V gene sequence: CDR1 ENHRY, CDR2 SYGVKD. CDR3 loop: CAISTGTGLEKLFF. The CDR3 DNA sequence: TGTGCCATCAGTACCGGGACAGGGTTAGAAAAACTGTTTTTT.

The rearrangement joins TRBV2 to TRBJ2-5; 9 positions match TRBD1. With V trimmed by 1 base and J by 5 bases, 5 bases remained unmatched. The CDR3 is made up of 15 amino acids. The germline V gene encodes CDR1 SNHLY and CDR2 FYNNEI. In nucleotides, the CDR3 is TGTGCCAGCAGTGAAGGTGGGACAGGGAGGGAGACCCAGTACTTC. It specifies CASSEGGTGRETQYF.

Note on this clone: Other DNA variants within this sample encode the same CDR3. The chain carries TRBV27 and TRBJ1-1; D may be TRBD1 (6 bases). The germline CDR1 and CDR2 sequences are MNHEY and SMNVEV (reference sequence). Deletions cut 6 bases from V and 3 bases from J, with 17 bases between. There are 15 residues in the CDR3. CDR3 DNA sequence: TGTGCCAGCAGACGACGGGGGGCCGTGGACACTGAAGCTTTCTTT. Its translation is CASRRRGAVDTEAFF.

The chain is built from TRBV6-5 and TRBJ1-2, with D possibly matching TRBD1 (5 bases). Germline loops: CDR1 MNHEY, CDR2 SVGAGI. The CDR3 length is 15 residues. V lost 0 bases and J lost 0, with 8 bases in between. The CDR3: CASSYSDRANYGYTF. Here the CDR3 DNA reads TGTGCCAGCAGTTACTCCGACAGAGCTAACTATGGCTACACCTTC.

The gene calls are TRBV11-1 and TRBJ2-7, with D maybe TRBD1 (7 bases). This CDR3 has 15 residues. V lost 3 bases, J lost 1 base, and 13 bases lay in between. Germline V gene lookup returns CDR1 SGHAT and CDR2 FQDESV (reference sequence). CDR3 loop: CASSLQGGASYEQYF. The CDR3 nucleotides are TGTGCCAGCAGCTTGCAGGGGGGTGCGTCCTACGAGCAGTACTTC.

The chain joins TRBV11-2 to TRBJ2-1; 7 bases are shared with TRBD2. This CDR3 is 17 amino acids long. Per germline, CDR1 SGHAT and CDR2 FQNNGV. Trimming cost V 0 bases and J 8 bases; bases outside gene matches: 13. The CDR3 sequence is CASSLDPAAVAGDEQFF. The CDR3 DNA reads TGTGCCAGCAGCTTAGATCCGGCGGCAGTCGCGGGGGATGAGCAGTTCTTC.

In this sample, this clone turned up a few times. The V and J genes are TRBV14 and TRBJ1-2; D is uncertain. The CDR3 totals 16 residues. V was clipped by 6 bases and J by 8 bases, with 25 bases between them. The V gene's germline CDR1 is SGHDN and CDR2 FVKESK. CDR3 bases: TGTGCCAGCAGACTAGCGTGTACGGAGAACAATATGGGCTACACCTTC. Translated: CASRLACTENNMGYTF. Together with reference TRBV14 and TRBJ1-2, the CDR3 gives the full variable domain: EAGVTQFPSHSVIEKGQTVTLRCDPISGHDNLYWYRRVMGKEIKFLLHFVKESKQDESGMPNNRFLAERTGGTYSTLKVQPAELEDSGVYFCASRLACTENNMGYTFGSGTRLTVV.

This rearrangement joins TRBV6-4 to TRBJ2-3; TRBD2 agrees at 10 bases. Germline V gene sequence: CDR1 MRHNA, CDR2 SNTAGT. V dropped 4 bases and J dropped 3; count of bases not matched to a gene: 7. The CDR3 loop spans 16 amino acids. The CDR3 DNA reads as TGTGCCAGCAGTGCCGGGACTAGCGACGGGACAGATACGCAGTATTTT. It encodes CASSAGTSDGTDTQYF.

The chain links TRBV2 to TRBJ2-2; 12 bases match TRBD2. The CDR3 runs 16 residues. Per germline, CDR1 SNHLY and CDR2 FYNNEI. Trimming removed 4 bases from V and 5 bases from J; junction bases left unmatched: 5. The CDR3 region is CASSVPTSGRTGELFF. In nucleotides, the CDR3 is TGTGCCAGCAGTGTACCGACTAGCGGGAGAACCGGGGAGCTGTTTTTT.

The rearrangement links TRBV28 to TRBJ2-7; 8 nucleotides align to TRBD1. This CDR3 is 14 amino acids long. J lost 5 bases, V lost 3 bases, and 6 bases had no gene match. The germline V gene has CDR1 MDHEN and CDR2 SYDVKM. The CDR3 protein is CASSFPGQGHEQYF. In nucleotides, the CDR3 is TGTGCCAGCAGTTTTCCCGGACAGGGCCACGAGCAGTACTTC.

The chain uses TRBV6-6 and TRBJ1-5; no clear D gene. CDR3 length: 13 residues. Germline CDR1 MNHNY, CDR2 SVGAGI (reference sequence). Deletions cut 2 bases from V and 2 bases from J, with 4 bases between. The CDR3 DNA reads TGTGCCAGCAGTTACGTAGGCAATCAGCCCCAGCATTTT. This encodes CASSYVGNQPQHF.

The CDR3 DNA sequence: TGTGCCAGCAGCCCCCGACTAAGCGGGGATGAGCAGTTCTTC. Protein sequence: CASSPRLSGDEQFF. The chain employs TRBV7-3 and TRBJ2-1; 7 bases line up with TRBD2. V shed 5 bases, J shed 8 bases, and the junction held 9 bases outside the gene matches. The CDR3 totals 14 residues. The V gene's germline CDR1 is SGHTA and CDR2 FQGTGA.

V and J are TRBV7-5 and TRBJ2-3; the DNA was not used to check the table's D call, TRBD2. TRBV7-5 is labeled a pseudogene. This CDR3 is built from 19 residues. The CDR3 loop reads CARTSAWGLAGERRDTQYF. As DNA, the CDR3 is TGTGCCAGGACCTCGGCCTGGGGACTAGCGGGAGAACGGAGAGATACGCAGTATTTT.

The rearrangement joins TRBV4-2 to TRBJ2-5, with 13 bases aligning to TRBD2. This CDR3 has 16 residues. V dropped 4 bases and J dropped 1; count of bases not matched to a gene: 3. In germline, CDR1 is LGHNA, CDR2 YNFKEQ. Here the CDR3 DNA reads TGTGCCAGCAGCCTTACTAGCGGGGGGGCCCAAGAGACCCAGTACTTC. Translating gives CASSLTSGGAQETQYF.

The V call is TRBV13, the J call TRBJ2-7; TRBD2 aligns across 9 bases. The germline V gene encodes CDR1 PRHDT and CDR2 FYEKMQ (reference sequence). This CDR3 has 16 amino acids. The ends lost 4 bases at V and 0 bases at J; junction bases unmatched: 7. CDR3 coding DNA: TGTGCCAGCAGCTGGGGACTAGCCTACAGCTCCTACGAGCAGTACTTC. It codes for CASSWGLAYSSYEQYF.

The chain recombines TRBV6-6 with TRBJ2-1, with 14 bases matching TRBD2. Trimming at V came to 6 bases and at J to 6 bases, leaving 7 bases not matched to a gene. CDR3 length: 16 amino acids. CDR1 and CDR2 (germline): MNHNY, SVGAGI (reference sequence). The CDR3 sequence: CASRQPGLAGVNEQFF. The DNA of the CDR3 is TGTGCCAGCAGGCAACCGGGACTAGCGGGAGTCAATGAGCAGTTCTTC.

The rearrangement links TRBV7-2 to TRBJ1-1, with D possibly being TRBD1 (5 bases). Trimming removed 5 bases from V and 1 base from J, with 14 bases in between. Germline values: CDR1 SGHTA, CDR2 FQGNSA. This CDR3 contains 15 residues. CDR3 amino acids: CASSPFPGPNTEAFF. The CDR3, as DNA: TGTGCCAGCAGCCCGTTCCCAGGGCCGAACACTGAAGCTTTCTTT.